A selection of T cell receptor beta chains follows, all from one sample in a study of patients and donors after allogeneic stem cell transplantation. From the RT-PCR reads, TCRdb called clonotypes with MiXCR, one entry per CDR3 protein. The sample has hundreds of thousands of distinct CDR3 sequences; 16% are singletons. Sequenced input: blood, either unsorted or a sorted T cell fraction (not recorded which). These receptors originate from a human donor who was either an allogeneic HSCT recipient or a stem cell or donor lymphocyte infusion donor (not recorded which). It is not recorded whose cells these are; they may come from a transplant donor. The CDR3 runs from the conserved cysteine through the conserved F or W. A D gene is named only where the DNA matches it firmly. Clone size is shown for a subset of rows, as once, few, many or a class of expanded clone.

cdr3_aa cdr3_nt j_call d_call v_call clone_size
CASSLLTQGVDTQYF TGTGCCAGCAGCTTACTCACCCAGGGGGTAGATACGCAGTATTTT TRBJ2-3 TRBD1 TRBV7-6 few
CASSFMILPSNYGYTF TGTGCCAGCAGTTTCATGATCCTGCCGTCTAACTATGGCTACACCTTC TRBJ1-2 - TRBV12-3/TRBV12-4 -
CASSFRTGTEAFF TGTGCCAGCAGCTTTCGGACGGGCACTGAAGCTTTCTTT TRBJ1-1 - TRBV7-3 few
CASSYGTGGNTIYF TGCGCCAGCAGCTACGGGACCGGGGGAAACACCATATATTTT TRBJ1-3 - TRBV5-1 -
CASSLRLKISYEQYF TGTGCCAGCAGTTTACGTCTAAAGATATCCTACGAGCAGTACTTC TRBJ2-7 - TRBV12-3/TRBV12-4 -
CSARVIAGPTYEQYF TGCAGTGCTAGAGTCATAGCGGGCCCCACCTACGAGCAGTACTTC TRBJ2-7 TRBD2 TRBV20-1 -
CASSFLLNDEQFF TGCGCCAGCAGCTTTCTCCTAAATGATGAGCAGTTCTTC TRBJ2-1 - TRBV5-1 many
CASSSSQETQYF TGTGCCAGCAGCTCAAGCCAAGAGACCCAGTACTTC TRBJ2-5 - TRBV7-6 many
CASSLARAEQYF TGTGCCAGCAGTTTAGCGAGGGCCGAGCAGTACTTC TRBJ2-7 - TRBV12-3/TRBV12-4 many
CSASQGVGTEAFF TGCAGTGCTAGTCAGGGGGTAGGGACTGAAGCTTTCTTT TRBJ1-1 TRBD1 TRBV20-1 -
CASSIGQARGETQYF TGTGCCAGTAGTATAGGACAGGCCCGAGGAGAGACCCAGTACTTC TRBJ2-5 - TRBV19 -
CASRGTGGTGELFF TGTGCCAGCAGGGGGACAGGGGGCACCGGGGAGCTGTTTTTT TRBJ2-2 TRBD1 TRBV6-1 few
CSVDDRGTACEQYF TGCAGCGTAGACGACAGGGGAACGGCCTGCGAGCAGTACTTC TRBJ2-7 TRBD1 TRBV29-1 -
CASRGENYEQYF TGTGCCAGCAGAGGGGAAAACTACGAGCAGTACTTC TRBJ2-7 - TRBV12-3/TRBV12-4 many
CSAGTELPYEQYF TGCAGCGCCGGGACGGAGCTTCCCTACGAGCAGTACTTC TRBJ2-7 - TRBV29-1 many
CASSRRRNTEAFF TGTGCCAGCAGTCGACGGAGGAACACTGAAGCTTTCTTT TRBJ1-1 - TRBV12-3/TRBV12-4 -
CASSQDSLAGGRTGELFF TGTGCCAGCAGCCAAGACTCGCTAGCGGGGGGGCGGACCGGGGAGCTGTTTTTT TRBJ2-2 TRBD2 TRBV3-1 -
CATSALGGTGTGELFF TGTGCCACCAGTGCCCTGGGAGGGACAGGGACCGGGGAGCTGTTTTTT TRBJ2-2 TRBD1 TRBV24-1 few
CASSYGPPGGGYGYTF TGTGCCAGCAGTTATGGCCCTCCGGGGGGAGGCTATGGCTACACCTTC TRBJ1-2 - TRBV6-5 few
CATSDSRASYEQYF TGTGCCACCAGTGATTCCCGGGCCTCCTACGAGCAGTACTTC TRBJ2-7 - TRBV24-1 few
CASSDDGGSTDTQYF TGTGCCAGCAGTGACGACGGAGGTAGCACAGATACGCAGTATTTT TRBJ2-3 - TRBV6-4 -
CASSVTGLTNTEAFF TGTGCCAGCAGCGTCACAGGATTAACAAACACTGAAGCTTTCTTT TRBJ1-1 - TRBV6-1 few
CASSSTGGADTQYF TGTGCCAGCAGCTCGACAGGGGGGGCAGATACGCAGTATTTT TRBJ2-3 TRBD1 TRBV27 few
CASSPRAREQYF TGTGCCAGCAGCCCCAGGGCCCGGGAGCAGTACTTC TRBJ2-7 - TRBV5-5 few
CASSLAEGGTDTQYF TGTGCCAGCAGCTTAGCTGAGGGGGGCACAGATACGCAGTATTTT TRBJ2-3 - TRBV7-9 few
CASSPRTDQPQHF TGTGCCAGCAGTCCGCGGACGGATCAGCCCCAGCATTTT TRBJ1-5 - TRBV12-3/TRBV12-4 few
CASSPGGEETQYF TGCGCCAGCAGCCCTGGGGGAGAAGAGACCCAGTACTTC TRBJ2-5 - TRBV5-1 many
CASSQETSDYNEQFF TGTGCCAGCAGCCAAGAGACATCCGATTACAATGAGCAGTTCTTC TRBJ2-1 - TRBV3-1 many
CASSSPGEQFF TGTGCCAGCAGTTCCCCGGGTGAGCAGTTCTTC TRBJ2-1 - TRBV28 few
CASSLWEPGDTQYF TGTGCCAGCAGCCTTTGGGAGCCGGGGGATACGCAGTATTTT TRBJ2-3 - TRBV7-9 few
CSARGGPYTQYF TGCAGTGCTAGGGGGGGGCCCTATACGCAGTATTTT TRBJ2-3 - TRBV20-1 -
CATSDPTSGRAEQFF TGTGCCACCAGTGATCCGACTAGCGGGAGGGCCGAGCAGTTCTTC TRBJ2-1 TRBD2 TRBV24-1 few
CASGLVIRGRAADTQYF TGTGCTAGTGGTTTGGTAATACGCGGGAGGGCCGCAGATACGCAGTATTTT TRBJ2-3 TRBD2 TRBV12-5 few
CASSLDRGSYNSPLHF TGTGCCAGCAGCTTGGACAGGGGTTCCTATAATTCACCCCTCCACTTT TRBJ1-6 TRBD1 TRBV5-6 few
CSVEERAHGYTF TGCAGCGTTGAGGAGAGGGCCCATGGCTACACCTTC TRBJ1-2 - TRBV29-1 -
CASSPSEGLGGYTF TGCGCCAGCAGCCCTTCGGAGGGGCTTGGTGGCTACACCTTC TRBJ1-2 - TRBV5-1 -
CASSLRGGAPSTGELFF TGCGCCAGCAGCCTGAGGGGGGGGGCGCCGAGCACCGGGGAGCTGTTTTTT TRBJ2-2 - TRBV5-1 few
CASRGLAGVRPGELFF TGTGCCAGCAGGGGACTAGCGGGAGTACGGCCCGGGGAGCTGTTTTTT TRBJ2-2 TRBD2 TRBV3-1 -
CAWTDPLGHEQYF TGTGCCTGGACCGACCCCTTGGGGCACGAGCAGTACTTC TRBJ2-7 - TRBV30 -
CASRERGGPHTQYF TGTGCCAGCAGGGAGCGGGGGGGCCCCCATACGCAGTATTTT TRBJ2-3 TRBD2 TRBV12-3/TRBV12-4 -
CSARDGGGEGEQFF TGCAGTGCTAGAGACGGGGGAGGGGAGGGTGAGCAGTTCTTC TRBJ2-1 TRBD2 TRBV20-1 few
CASSGPASLGTEAFF TGTGCCAGCAGCGGGCCGGCGAGCCTGGGCACTGAAGCTTTCTTT TRBJ1-1 - TRBV7-9 few
CASVVSGGARSYEQYF TGTGCCAGCGTGGTTAGCGGGGGGGCGAGGTCCTACGAGCAGTACTTC TRBJ2-7 TRBD2 TRBV7-9 -
CASSLDGTGGLYNEQFF TGTGCCAGCAGCTTGGACGGGACAGGGGGTCTCTACAATGAGCAGTTCTTC TRBJ2-1 TRBD1 TRBV5-5 few
CASSRDWLLAKNIQYF TGCGCCAGCAGCCGCGACTGGTTATTAGCCAAAAACATTCAGTACTTC TRBJ2-4 - TRBV4-3 -
CASSYPTADTQYF TGTGCCAGCAGTTATCCCACAGCAGATACGCAGTATTTT TRBJ2-3 - TRBV6-5 -
CASSQDLNRDTQYF TGCGCCAGCAGCCAAGATTTGAACAGGGATACGCAGTATTTT TRBJ2-3 - TRBV4-3 -
CASSNRDRASGYTF TGTGCCAGCAGCAACCGGGACAGGGCGTCCGGCTACACCTTC TRBJ1-2 TRBD1 TRBV27 -
CASSLIPGAPTDTQYF TGTGCCAGCAGCCTAATCCCCGGGGCACCAACAGATACGCAGTATTTT TRBJ2-3 - TRBV7-9 few
CASRPDRGQSTGELFF TGCGCCAGCAGACCTGACAGGGGGCAAAGCACCGGGGAGCTGTTTTTT TRBJ2-2 TRBD1 TRBV5-1 -
CASSSNRGPLELFF TGTGCCAGCAGCTCGAATCGGGGGCCGTTGGAACTGTTTTTT TRBJ1-4 - TRBV14 few
CASSRTGGTQPQHF TGTGCCAGCAGTAGGACAGGGGGAACTCAGCCCCAGCATTTT TRBJ1-5 TRBD1 TRBV12-3/TRBV12-4 -
CASSPTGSSTYGYTF TGTGCCAGCAGCCCCACAGGGAGTTCGACCTATGGCTACACCTTC TRBJ1-2 - TRBV12-3/TRBV12-4 -
CASKGLAADEQYF TGTGCCAGCAAGGGACTAGCGGCCGACGAGCAGTACTTC TRBJ2-7 TRBD2 TRBV6-1 -
CASGTGESYEQYF TGTGCCAGCGGTACAGGGGAGTCCTACGAGCAGTACTTC TRBJ2-7 TRBD1 TRBV28 few